This TCR beta chain emerged from a study of cytomegalovirus exposure and HLA in healthy donors. In the PCR, 60 Vbeta and 13 Jbeta primers were used. Repertoires were generated with immunoSEQ multiplex PCR, while TCRdb's copy carries only in-frame clones and drops some. The sample carries 100,000 to 150,000 clones, 75% to 85% recorded once. The study, taken as a whole, reports: Later analysis identified a missense DCLRE1C variant that was linked to TCR beta V- and J-gene trimming. Highest at DRB1 and lowest at HLA-C, TCR association rates differed among HLA loci in a later analysis.

This clone was observed a single time. Antigen: not known. The sample taken for sequencing was PBMCs. The TCR was taken from a woman aged 45-60 years in good health and CMV-seropositive.

The CDR3 nucleotides are TGTGCCAGCAGCGTTACCGGGACACCTAATGAAAAACTGTTTTTT. It specifies CASSVTGTPNEKLFF. The rearrangement links TRBV9 to TRBJ1-4; a weak D match, TRBD1 (6 bases). The CDR3 extends over 15 amino acids. Looked up from germline, CDR1 is SGDLS and CDR2 is YYNGEE. V was pared by 2 bases and J by 3 bases, with 11 bases between.